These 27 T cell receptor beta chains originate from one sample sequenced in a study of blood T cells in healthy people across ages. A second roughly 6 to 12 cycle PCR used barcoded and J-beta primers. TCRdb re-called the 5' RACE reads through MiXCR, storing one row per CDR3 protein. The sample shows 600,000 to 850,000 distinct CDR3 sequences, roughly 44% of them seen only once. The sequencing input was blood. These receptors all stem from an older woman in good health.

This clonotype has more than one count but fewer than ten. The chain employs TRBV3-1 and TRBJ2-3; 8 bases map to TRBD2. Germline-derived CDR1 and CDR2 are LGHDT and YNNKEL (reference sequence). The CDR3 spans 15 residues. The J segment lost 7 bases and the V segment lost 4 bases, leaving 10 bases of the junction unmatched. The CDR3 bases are TGTGCCAGCAGCCCCGTAGCGGGGCCACGTCATACGCAGTATTTT. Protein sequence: CASSPVAGPRHTQYF.

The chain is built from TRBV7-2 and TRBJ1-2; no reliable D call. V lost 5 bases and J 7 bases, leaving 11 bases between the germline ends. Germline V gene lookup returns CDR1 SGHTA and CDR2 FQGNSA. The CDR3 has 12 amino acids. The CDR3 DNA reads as TGTGCCAGCAGCCTACAAAGTTTTGGCTACACCTTC. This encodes CASSLQSFGYTF.

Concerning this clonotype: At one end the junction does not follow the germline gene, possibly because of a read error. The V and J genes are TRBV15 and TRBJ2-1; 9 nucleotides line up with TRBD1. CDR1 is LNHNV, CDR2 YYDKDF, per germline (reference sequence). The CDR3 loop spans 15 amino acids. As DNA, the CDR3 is TGTGCCACCGAAATCGACAGGGGGATTTACAAGGAGCAGTTCTTC. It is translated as CATEIDRGIYKEQFF.

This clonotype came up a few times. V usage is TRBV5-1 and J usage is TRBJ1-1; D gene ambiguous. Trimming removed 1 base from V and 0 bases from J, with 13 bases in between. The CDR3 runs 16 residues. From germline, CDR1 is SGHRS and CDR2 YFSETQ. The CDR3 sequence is CASSLLRSLMNTEAFF. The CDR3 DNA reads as TGCGCCAGCAGCTTGCTCCGGTCCCTTATGAACACTGAAGCTTTCTTT.

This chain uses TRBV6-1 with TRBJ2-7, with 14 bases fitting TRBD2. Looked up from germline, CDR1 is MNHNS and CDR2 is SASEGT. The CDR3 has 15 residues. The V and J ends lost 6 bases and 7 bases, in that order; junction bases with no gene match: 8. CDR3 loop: CASRPGLAGGREQYF. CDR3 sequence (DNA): TGTGCCAGCAGACCTGGACTAGCGGGAGGACGGGAGCAGTACTTC.

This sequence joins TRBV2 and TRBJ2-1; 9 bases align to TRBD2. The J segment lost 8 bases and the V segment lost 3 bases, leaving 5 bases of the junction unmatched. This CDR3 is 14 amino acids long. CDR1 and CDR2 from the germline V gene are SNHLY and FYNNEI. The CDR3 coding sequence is TGTGCCAGCAGTGAGCGGGGGGGCTTCTATGAGCAGTTCTTC. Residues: CASSERGGFYEQFF.

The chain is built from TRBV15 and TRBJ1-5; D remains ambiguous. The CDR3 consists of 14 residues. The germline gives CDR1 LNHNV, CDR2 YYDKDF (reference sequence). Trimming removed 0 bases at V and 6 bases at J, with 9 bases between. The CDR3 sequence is CATSRDGGSQPQHF. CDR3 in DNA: TGTGCCACCAGCAGAGATGGAGGGAGTCAGCCCCAGCATTTT.

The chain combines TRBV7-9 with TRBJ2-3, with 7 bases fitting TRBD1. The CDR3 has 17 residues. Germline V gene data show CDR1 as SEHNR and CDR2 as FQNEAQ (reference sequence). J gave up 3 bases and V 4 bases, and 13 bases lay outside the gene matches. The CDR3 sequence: CASSSKTGAAPTDTQYF. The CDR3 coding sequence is TGTGCCAGCAGCTCCAAAACAGGGGCGGCCCCGACAGATACGCAGTATTTT.

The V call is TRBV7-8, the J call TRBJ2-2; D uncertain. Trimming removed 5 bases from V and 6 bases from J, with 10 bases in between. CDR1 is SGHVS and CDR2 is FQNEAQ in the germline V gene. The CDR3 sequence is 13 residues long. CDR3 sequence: CASSARGPGELFF. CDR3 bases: TGTGCCAGCAGCGCGAGAGGTCCCGGGGAGCTGTTTTTT.

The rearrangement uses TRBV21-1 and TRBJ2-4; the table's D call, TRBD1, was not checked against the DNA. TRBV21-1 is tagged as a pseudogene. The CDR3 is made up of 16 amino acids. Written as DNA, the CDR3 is TGTGCCGGCATCCGACAGGGAAGAGAAGCCAAAAACATTCAGTACTTC. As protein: CAGIRQGREAKNIQYF.

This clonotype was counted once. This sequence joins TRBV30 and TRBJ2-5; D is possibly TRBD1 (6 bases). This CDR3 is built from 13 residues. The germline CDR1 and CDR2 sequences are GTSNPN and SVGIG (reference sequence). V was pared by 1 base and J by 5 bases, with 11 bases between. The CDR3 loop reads CAWSGTAKETQYF. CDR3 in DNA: TGTGCCTGGAGTGGGACAGCTAAGGAGACCCAGTACTTC.

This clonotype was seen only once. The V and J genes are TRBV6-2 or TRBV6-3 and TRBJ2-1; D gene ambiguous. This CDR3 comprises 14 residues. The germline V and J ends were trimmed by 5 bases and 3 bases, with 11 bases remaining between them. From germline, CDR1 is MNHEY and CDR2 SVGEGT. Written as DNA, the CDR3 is TGTGCCAGCAGTGACGATACAAGCTACAATGAGCAGTTCTTC. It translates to CASSDDTSYNEQFF.

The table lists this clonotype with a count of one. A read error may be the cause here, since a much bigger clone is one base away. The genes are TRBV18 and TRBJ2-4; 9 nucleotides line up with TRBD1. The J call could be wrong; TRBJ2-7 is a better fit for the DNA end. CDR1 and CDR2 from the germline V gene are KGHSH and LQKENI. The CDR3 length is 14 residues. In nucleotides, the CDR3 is TGTGCCAGCTCATCAGGGACAGGGCACAGCGAGCAGTACTTC. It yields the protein CASSSGTGHSEQYF.

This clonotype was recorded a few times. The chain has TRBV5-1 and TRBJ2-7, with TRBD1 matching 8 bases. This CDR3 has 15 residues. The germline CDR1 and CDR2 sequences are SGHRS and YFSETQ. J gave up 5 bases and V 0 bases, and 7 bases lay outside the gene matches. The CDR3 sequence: CASSLDPGGEDEQYF. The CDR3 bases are TGCGCCAGCAGCTTGGACCCAGGGGGCGAGGACGAGCAGTACTTC.

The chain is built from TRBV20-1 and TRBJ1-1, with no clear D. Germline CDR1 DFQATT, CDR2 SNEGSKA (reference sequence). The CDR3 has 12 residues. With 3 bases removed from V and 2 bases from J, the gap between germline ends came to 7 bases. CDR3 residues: CSASPVNTEAFF. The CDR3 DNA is TGCAGTGCTAGTCCAGTTAACACTGAAGCTTTCTTT.

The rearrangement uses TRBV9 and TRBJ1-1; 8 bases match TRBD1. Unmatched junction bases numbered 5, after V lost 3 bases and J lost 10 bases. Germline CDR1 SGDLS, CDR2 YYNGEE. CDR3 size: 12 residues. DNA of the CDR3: TGTGCCAGCAGCGGGACAGGGAAAAGAGCTTTCTTT. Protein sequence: CASSGTGKRAFF.

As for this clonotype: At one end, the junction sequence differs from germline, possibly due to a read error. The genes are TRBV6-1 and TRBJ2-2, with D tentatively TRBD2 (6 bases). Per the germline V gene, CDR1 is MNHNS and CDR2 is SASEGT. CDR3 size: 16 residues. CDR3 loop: CASREAGTYTTGELFF. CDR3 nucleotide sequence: TGTGCCAGCAGGGAAGCCGGGACTTACACAACCGGGGAGCTGTTTTTT.

The CDR3 coding sequence is TGTGCCAGCAGGCCGGGAGGAAGAGCACAAGAGACCCAGTACTTC. It codes for CASRPGGRAQETQYF. The gene calls are TRBV2 and TRBJ2-5, with 7 bases identical to TRBD2. V lost 6 bases to trimming and J lost 2 bases; unmatched junction nucleotides: 9. The germline gives CDR1 SNHLY, CDR2 FYNNEI. CDR3 length: 15 amino acids.

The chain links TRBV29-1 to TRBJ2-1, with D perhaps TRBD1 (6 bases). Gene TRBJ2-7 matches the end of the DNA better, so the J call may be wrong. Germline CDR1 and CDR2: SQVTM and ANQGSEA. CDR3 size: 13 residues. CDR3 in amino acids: CSVGMDSYNEQYF. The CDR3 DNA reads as TGCAGCGTGGGCATGGACAGCTACAATGAGCAGTACTTC.

The CDR3 region is CVTHENTEAFF. DNA for the CDR3: TGTGTCACACACGAGAACACTGAAGCTTTCTTT. V and J are TRBV2 and TRBJ1-1; no firm D call. CDR3 length equals 11 residues. Germline V gene sequence: CDR1 SNHLY, CDR2 FYNNEI. Drawing the rest from reference TRBV2 and TRBJ1-1, the complete variable domain is EPEVTQTPSHQVTQMGQEVILRCVPISNHLYFYWYRQILGQKVEFLVSFYNNEISEKSEIFDDQFSVERPDGSNFTLKIRSTKLEDSAMYFCVTHENTEAFFGQGTRLTVV.

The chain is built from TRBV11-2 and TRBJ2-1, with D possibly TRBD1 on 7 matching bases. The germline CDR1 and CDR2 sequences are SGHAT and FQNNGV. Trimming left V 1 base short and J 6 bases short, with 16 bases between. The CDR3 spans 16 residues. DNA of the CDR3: TGTGCCAGCAGCTTAGGGGCCAGGGGGGAATTCAATGAGCAGTTCTTC. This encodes CASSLGARGEFNEQFF.

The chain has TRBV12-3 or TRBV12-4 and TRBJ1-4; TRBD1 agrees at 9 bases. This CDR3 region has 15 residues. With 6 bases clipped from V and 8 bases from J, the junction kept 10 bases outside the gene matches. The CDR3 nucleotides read TGTGCCAGCAGCTTCCAAGGGACAGGGAAAGAAAAACTGTTTTTT. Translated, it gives CASSFQGTGKEKLFF.

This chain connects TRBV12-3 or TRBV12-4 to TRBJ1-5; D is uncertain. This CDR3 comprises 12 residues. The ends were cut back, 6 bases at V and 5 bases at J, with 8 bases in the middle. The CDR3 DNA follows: TGTGCCAGCAGCTTGCCCGATCAGCCCCAGCATTTT. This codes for CASSLPDQPQHF.

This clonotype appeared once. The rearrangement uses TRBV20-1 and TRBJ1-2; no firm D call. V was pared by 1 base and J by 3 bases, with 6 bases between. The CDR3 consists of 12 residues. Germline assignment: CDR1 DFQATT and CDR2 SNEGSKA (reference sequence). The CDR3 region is CSARGVDYGYTF. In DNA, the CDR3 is TGCAGTGCTAGAGGGGTAGACTATGGCTACACCTTC.

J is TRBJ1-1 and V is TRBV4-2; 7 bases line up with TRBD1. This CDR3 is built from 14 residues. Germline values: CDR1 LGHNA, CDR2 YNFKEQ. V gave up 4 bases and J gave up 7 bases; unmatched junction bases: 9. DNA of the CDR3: TGTGCCAGCAGCCCCGTGAGGGGACAGAGTGAAGCTTTCTTT. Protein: CASSPVRGQSEAFF.

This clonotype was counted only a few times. CDR3 nucleotides: TGTGCCACCAGTCCGACCGGGGACTACACAGATACGCAGTATTTT. Its translation is CATSPTGDYTDTQYF. The rearrangement links TRBV24-1 to TRBJ2-3; 7 bases agree with TRBD2. J lost 2 bases, V lost 6 bases, and 7 bases had no gene match. The CDR3 is 15 amino acids. CDR1 is KGHDR and CDR2 is SFDVKD in the germline V gene.

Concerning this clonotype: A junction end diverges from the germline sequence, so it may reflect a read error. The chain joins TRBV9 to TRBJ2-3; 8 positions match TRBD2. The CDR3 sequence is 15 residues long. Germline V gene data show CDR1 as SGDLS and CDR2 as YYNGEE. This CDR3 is CASSVTSGDTGTQYF. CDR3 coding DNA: TGTGCCAGCAGCGTAACTAGCGGAGACACAGGTACGCAGTATTTT.